The 25 T cell receptor beta chains below all came from one sample that was sequenced in a study of early T cells in non-severe SARS-CoV-2 infection. TCRdb re-derived calls from the 5' RACE reads in MiXCR, one entry per CDR3 protein. The sample holds tens of thousands of distinct CDR3 sequences, roughly a sixth seen once. The sample comprised whole blood. The source is an adult who was a healthcare worker with PCR-confirmed SARS-CoV-2 infection or an uninfected control (not recorded which).

The chain combines TRBV12-3 or TRBV12-4 with TRBJ2-7; D not resolved. The CDR3 is 15 amino acids. V lost 1 base to trimming and J lost 3 bases, with 13 bases between them. The CDR3 loop is CASSLGSSHNYEQYF. The CDR3 bases are TGTGCCAGCAGTTTAGGCAGCTCCCACAACTACGAGCAGTACTTC.

This clonotype was observed a handful of times. This chain links TRBV27 with TRBJ2-7; maybe TRBD1 (5 bases). V lost 11 bases and J lost 0, with 17 bases in between. This CDR3 has 14 residues. Per germline, CDR1 MNHEY and CDR2 SMNVEV (reference sequence). In nucleotides, the CDR3 is TGTGCCTCGGGCTGGGGCGGACCCTCCTACGAGCAGTACTTC. It translates to CASGWGGPSYEQYF.

The chain carries TRBV9 and TRBJ2-3, with a possible D match to TRBD2 (6 bases). The length of the CDR3 is 16 residues. The germline V gene encodes CDR1 SGDLS and CDR2 YYNGEE. The germline V and J ends were trimmed by 2 bases and 5 bases, with 18 bases remaining between them. CDR3 nucleotides: TGTGCCAGCAGCGTCCCAGAGGAGGGAATGGTAGATACGCAGTATTTT. Amino acid sequence: CASSVPEEGMVDTQYF.

A few counts support this clonotype. V usage is TRBV5-6 and J usage is TRBJ2-1; D is unclear. Germline-derived CDR1 and CDR2 are SGHDT and YYEEEE. The CDR3 has 15 amino acids. V was shortened by 4 bases and J by 8 bases, with 19 bases between the two germline ends. The CDR3 DNA reads TGTGCCAGCAGCCTTCTGGGTAGGTTCGAGGATGAGCAGTTCTTC. This translates into CASSLLGRFEDEQFF.

The CDR3 nucleotides read TGTGCCAGCAGTGATAGAAGGGGGCTGACAGATACGCAGTATTTT. It yields the protein CASSDRRGLTDTQYF. V is TRBV12-3 or TRBV12-4 and J is TRBJ2-3; TRBD1 aligns across 7 bases. The CDR3 totals 15 residues. Trimming took 5 bases from V and 3 from J; bases not matched to a gene: 8.

This clonotype was seen a few times. CDR3: CASRADWNTEAFF. The DNA of the CDR3 is TGTGCCAGCAGGGCCGACTGGAACACTGAAGCTTTCTTT. The rearrangement links TRBV25-1 to TRBJ1-1; the D is unclear. Germline V gene lookup returns CDR1 MGHDK and CDR2 SYGVNS. The CDR3 extends over 13 amino acids. V was pared by 6 bases and J by 1 base, with 9 bases between.

This chain connects TRBV7-3 to TRBJ2-2; 7 bases align to TRBD1. The CDR3 sequence is 14 residues long. Losses at the gene ends were 5 bases for V and 4 bases for J; bases not matched to a gene: 4. CDR1 SGHTA and CDR2 FQGTGA come from the germline V gene. The CDR3 sequence: CASSVRQGTGELFF. CDR3 bases: TGTGCCAGCAGCGTAAGACAGGGCACCGGGGAGCTGTTTTTT.

The sample holds a few counts of this clonotype. This chain joins TRBV5-5 and TRBJ1-1; D ambiguous. V was cut by 1 base and J by 8 bases, with 18 bases left in between. Germline lookup yields CDR1 SGHKS and CDR2 YYEKEE (reference sequence). This CDR3 has 15 amino acids. The CDR3 loop is CASSLSSGNDREAFF. CDR3 coding DNA: TGTGCCAGCAGCTTGAGTTCTGGCAACGATAGAGAAGCTTTCTTT.

This clonotype came up many times. The rearrangement links TRBV6-2 or TRBV6-3 to TRBJ2-2; TRBD2 might be the D (6 bases). The V gene lost 5 bases and the J gene lost 6 bases, with 10 bases spanning the gap. The CDR3 is 13 residues long. The germline V gene encodes CDR1 MNHEY and CDR2 SVGEGT. In DNA form, the CDR3 reads TGTGCCAGCAGTCTAACTAGCTCCGGGGAGCTGTTTTTT. Amino acid sequence: CASSLTSSGELFF.

V is TRBV6-6 and J is TRBJ2-1; D is undetermined. V lost 6 bases and J 3 bases, leaving 9 bases between the germline ends. The CDR3 totals 13 residues. From germline, CDR1 is MNHNY and CDR2 SVGAGI (reference sequence). The CDR3 DNA reads TGTGCCAGCAGCCCTCGTAACTACAATGAGCAGTTCTTC. The encoded protein is CASSPRNYNEQFF.

The rearrangement uses TRBV9 and TRBJ1-1; 9 bases match TRBD1. There are 13 residues in the CDR3. Germline V lookup: CDR1 SGDLS, CDR2 YYNGEE. With 0 bases clipped from V and 8 bases from J, the junction kept 2 bases outside the gene matches. Written as DNA, the CDR3 is TGTGCCAGCAGCGTAGCGGGACAGGGAGAAGCTTTCTTT. Translating gives CASSVAGQGEAFF.

The V call is TRBV6-5, the J call TRBJ2-6; D gene ambiguous. CDR1 and CDR2 from the germline V gene are MNHEY and SVGAGI. The CDR3 runs to 17 residues. The ends were cut back, 3 bases at V and 0 bases at J, with 12 bases in the middle. In DNA, the CDR3 is TGTGCCAGCAGTTATTTATTGGGCAACTCTGGGGCCAACGTCCTGACTTTC. Translation: CASSYLLGNSGANVLTF.

V is TRBV29-1 and J is TRBJ2-5; perhaps TRBD1 as D (5 bases). CDR1 is SQVTM, CDR2 ANQGSEA, per germline. V shed 1 base and J shed 5 bases, with 11 bases lying between them. This CDR3 region has 13 residues. The CDR3 DNA reads as TGCAGCGTTGAAGCAGGGATTCGGGAGACCCAGTACTTC. Residues: CSVEAGIRETQYF.

The sample holds many counts of this clonotype. The chain joins TRBV12-3 or TRBV12-4 to TRBJ2-3; TRBD1 aligns across 9 bases. Trimming took 6 bases from V and 6 from J; bases not matched to a gene: 10. The CDR3 is 15 amino acids. For the CDR3, the DNA is TGTGCCAGCAGAAATGGGGACAGGGCATCGGATACGCAGTATTTT. It encodes CASRNGDRASDTQYF.

This clonotype has ten or more counts. The CDR3 DNA follows: TGCGCCAGCAGCGACAGAATGAACACTGAAGCTTTCTTT. Residues: CASSDRMNTEAFF. The genes are TRBV5-1 and TRBJ1-1; TRBD1 is a possible D gene (5 bases). The germline V gene has CDR1 SGHRS and CDR2 YFSETQ. The CDR3 covers 13 residues. V lost 4 bases and J 0 bases, leaving 7 bases between the germline ends.

This clonotype came up many times. The chain combines TRBV7-8 with TRBJ2-3; 10 bases line up with TRBD2. CDR3 size: 16 residues. The V gene's germline CDR1 is SGHVS and CDR2 FQNEAQ. Losses at the gene ends were 4 bases for V and 3 bases for J; bases not matched to a gene: 7. Here the CDR3 reads CASSYKRGGQTDTQYF. The CDR3 DNA is TGTGCCAGCAGCTATAAGCGGGGGGGCCAAACAGATACGCAGTATTTT.

This clonotype was counted between two and nine times. The chain uses TRBV3-1 and TRBJ2-7; D is unclear. V lost 4 bases, J lost 0 bases, and 16 bases lay in between. The germline CDR1 and CDR2 sequences are LGHDT and YNNKEL (reference sequence). The CDR3 contains 16 residues. The CDR3 nucleotides are TGTGCCAGCAGCCCTCATGCTGCCGGCCTCTCCTACGAGCAGTACTTC. Its protein is CASSPHAAGLSYEQYF.

This chain links TRBV6-5 with TRBJ1-4; no clear D gene. The CDR3 runs to 15 residues. CDR1 MNHEY and CDR2 SVGAGI come from the germline V gene. The V and J ends lost 4 bases and 5 bases respectively, with 14 bases between them. Written as DNA, the CDR3 is TGTGCCAGCAGTTGGGCTGCAACGGAGAATGAAAAACTGTTTTTT. It translates to CASSWAATENEKLFF.

The V call is TRBV7-6, the J call TRBJ1-6, with a possible D match to TRBD1 (6 bases). The CDR3 runs 19 residues. V was clipped by 0 bases and J by 0 bases, with 15 bases between them. Germline CDR1 is SGHVS and CDR2 is FNYEAQ. The CDR3 DNA is TGTGCCAGCAGCTTAGCGCGCGGGGGCCAGAGCTCCTATAATTCACCCCTCCACTTT. Translating it yields CASSLARGGQSSYNSPLHF.

The chain uses TRBV9 and TRBJ2-3; D is perhaps TRBD2 (5 bases). V dropped 4 bases and J dropped 4 bases, with 13 bases sitting between them. From germline, CDR1 is SGDLS and CDR2 YYNGEE. This CDR3 has 14 residues. CDR3 amino acids: CASSQRTQADTQYF. In DNA, the CDR3 is TGTGCCAGCAGCCAGCGGACTCAAGCAGATACGCAGTATTTT.

The chain employs TRBV7-9 and TRBJ2-3; 11 bases are shared with TRBD2. The length of the CDR3 is 16 residues. V lost 4 bases, J lost 2 bases, and 5 bases stayed unmatched. CDR1 is SEHNR and CDR2 is FQNEAQ in the germline V gene (reference sequence). The CDR3 reads CASSYHSGGDTDTQYF. DNA of the CDR3: TGTGCCAGCAGCTACCATAGCGGGGGGGACACAGATACGCAGTATTTT.

This clonotype was observed a few times. The chain joins TRBV7-2 to TRBJ2-1; the match to TRBD2 covers 10 bases. Per the germline V gene, CDR1 is SGHTA and CDR2 is FQGNSA. This CDR3 spans 15 amino acids. The V segment lost 2 bases and the J segment 6 bases; nucleotides outside the gene matches: 4. This CDR3 reads CASSLISGGINEQFF. For the CDR3, the DNA is TGTGCCAGCAGCTTAATTAGCGGGGGGATCAATGAGCAGTTCTTC.

The chain is built from TRBV2 and TRBJ1-4, with 9 bases that match TRBD1. The junction had 7 bases not matched to a gene; V was cut back by 6 bases and J by 8 bases. In germline, CDR1 is SNHLY, CDR2 FYNNEI. The CDR3 covers 14 residues. The CDR3 DNA sequence: TGTGCCAGCAGGAGGGGACAGGGAAAAGAAAAACTGTTTTTT. It translates to CASRRGQGKEKLFF.

The V call is TRBV4-2, the J call TRBJ1-2, with D possibly TRBD1 on 6 matching bases. The CDR3 has 18 residues. V was trimmed by 0 bases and J by 2 bases, leaving 19 bases between them. Germline loops: CDR1 LGHNA, CDR2 YNFKEQ. CDR3 coding DNA: TGTGCCAGCAGCCAAGACCAAGACGGCGTCCAGGGGAACTATGGCTACACCTTC. It translates to CASSQDQDGVQGNYGYTF.

A few counts support this clonotype. The chain has TRBV11-2 and TRBJ2-3; unclear D gene. The CDR3 totals 15 residues. CDR1 and CDR2 from the germline V gene are SGHAT and FQNNGV. The V and J ends lost 5 bases and 2 bases respectively, with 14 bases between them. For the CDR3, the DNA is TGTGCCAGCAGCCCGCCTTTGCAGCACACAGATACGCAGTATTTT. Amino acid sequence: CASSPPLQHTDTQYF.